A selection of T cell receptor beta chains follows, all from one sample in a study of blood T cell repertoires in COVID-19. Only in-frame clones appear in the TCRdb table, and some are missing; sequencing was by immunoSEQ multiplex PCR. The sample contains about 130,000 clones, approximately 85% of which appear only once. The sample consisted of peripheral blood. The origin of the receptors is a human donor in a cohort sampled during active COVID-19. CDR3s include the opening cysteine and the closing phenylalanine or tryptophan. The D gene is left open where the match is weak. Clone size appears in some rows only: once, few, many, or a class for an expanded clone.

v_call	d_call	j_call	clone_size	cdr3_aa	cdr3_nt
TRBV5-4	TRBD1	TRBJ2-7	.	CASSARDRNYEQYF	TGTGCCAGCAGCGCCCGGGACAGGAACTACGAGCAGTACTTC
TRBV6-2/TRBV6-3	.	TRBJ1-2	.	CASSYDRLGRNGYTF	TGTGCCAGCAGTTACGACAGGTTAGGGAGAAATGGCTACACCTTC
TRBV5-1	.	TRBJ2-7	once	CASSLFRQRQYF	TGCGCCAGCAGCTTATTCAGACAGCGGCAGTACTTC
TRBV11-3	.	TRBJ1-1	once	CASSLDSNTEAFF	TGTGCCAGCAGCTTAGACAGTAACACTGAAGCTTTCTTT
TRBV27	.	TRBJ2-2	many	CASSLMGGGIGGELFF	TGTGCCAGCAGTTTAATGGGCGGAGGGATCGGCGGGGAGCTGTTTTTT
TRBV28	TRBD1	TRBJ1-1	.	CASSLDGQVHTEAFF	TGTGCCAGCAGTTTAGATGGACAGGTTCACACTGAAGCTTTCTTT
TRBV28	.	TRBJ2-7	.	CASSLKRFSSYEQYF	TGTGCCAGCAGTTTGAAAAGATTTAGCTCCTACGAGCAGTACTTC
TRBV5-6	.	TRBJ2-3	once	CASSFVWTLTSTDTQYF	TGTGCCAGCAGCTTTGTGTGGACATTAACTAGCACAGATACGCAGTATTTT
TRBV9	.	TRBJ2-5	.	CASSVTGRQETQYF	TGTGCCAGCAGCGTAACAGGCAGGCAAGAGACCCAGTACTTC
TRBV6-4	TRBD1	TRBJ1-4	.	CASSDSPDRGYEKLFF	TGTGCCAGCAGTGACTCGCCGGACAGGGGATATGAAAAACTGTTTTTT
TRBV30	.	TRBJ1-5	.	CAWSPGVSNQPQHF	TGTGCCTGGAGTCCAGGGGTGAGCAATCAGCCCCAGCATTTT
TRBV21-1	.	TRBJ2-7	once	CASSSWLAGSSYEQYF	TGTGCCAGCAGCAGCTGGCTAGCGGGGAGCTCCTACGAGCAGTACTTC
TRBV5-4	.	TRBJ2-1	.	CASSLGSDEQFF	TGTGCCAGCAGCTTGGGCTCGGATGAGCAGTTCTTC
TRBV6-1	.	TRBJ1-6	.	CASSEQDRGTYNSPLHF	TGTGCCAGCAGTGAACAAGATCGGGGGACCTATAATTCACCCCTCCACTTT
TRBV25-1	.	TRBJ1-3	.	CASMPYSGNTIYF	TGTGCCAGCATGCCCTACTCTGGAAACACCATATATTTT
TRBV5-1	.	TRBJ2-3	.	CASTTEGSTDTQYF	TGCGCCAGCACCACGGAGGGGAGCACAGATACGCAGTATTTT
TRBV7-7	.	TRBJ2-1	.	CASSPGHATYNEQFF	TGTGCTAGCAGCCCCGGACACGCAACCTACAATGAGCAGTTCTTC
TRBV12-5	.	TRBJ2-4	.	CASGRIGGASKNIQYF	TGTGCTAGTGGTCGGATCGGAGGGGCGAGCAAAAACATTCAGTACTTC
TRBV5-4	TRBD2	TRBJ2-3	once	CASSGRLAASTDTQYF	TGTGCCAGCAGCGGGAGACTAGCGGCGAGCACAGATACGCAGTATTTT
TRBV21-1	.	TRBJ2-2	few	CASRLRDRGTGELFF	TGTGCCAGCCGCCTACGGGACAGGGGAACCGGGGAGCTGTTTTTT
TRBV5-1	.	TRBJ2-5	.	CASRPLTGKETQYF	TGCGCCAGCAGACCCTTGACAGGAAAAGAGACCCAGTACTTC
TRBV28	.	TRBJ1-2	.	CASSSLVLTF	TGTGCCAGCAGTTCCCTAGTTCTCACCTTC
TRBV6-1	TRBD2	TRBJ2-7	.	CASSETSGAYEQYF	TGTGCCAGCAGTGAGACTAGCGGGGCCTACGAGCAGTACTTC
TRBV5-1	.	TRBJ1-2	.	CASSPAGYDGYTF	TGCGCCAGCAGCCCCGCAGGGTATGATGGCTACACCTTC
TRBV27	.	TRBJ2-3	once	CASSLNQGLPADTQYF	TGTGCCAGCAGTTTGAATCAGGGGCTCCCGGCAGATACGCAGTATTTT
TRBV6-6	.	TRBJ2-1	.	CASNRGSYNEQFF	TGTGCCAGCAATAGAGGATCCTACAATGAGCAGTTCTTC
TRBV6-5	.	TRBJ1-6	.	CASRTDGFYNSPLHF	TGTGCCAGCAGGACAGACGGTTTCTATAATTCACCCCTCCACTTT
TRBV10-3	.	TRBJ1-2	.	CAISEGRTFYGYTF	TGTGCCATCAGTGAAGGGAGGACGTTCTATGGCTACACCTTC
TRBV19	TRBD2	TRBJ2-7	.	CASSIGRRVASGFSYEQYF	TGTGCCAGTAGTATAGGGCGTCGGGTGGCTAGCGGATTCTCCTACGAGCAGTACTTC
TRBV7-7	TRBD2	TRBJ2-5	.	CASSLLGLAEETQYF	TGTGCCAGCAGCCTGCTAGGACTAGCAGAAGAGACCCAGTACTTC
TRBV27	.	TRBJ2-7	.	CASQGPHWMLYEQYF	TGTGCCAGCCAGGGGCCACATTGGATGTTGTACGAGCAGTACTTC
TRBV11-2	.	TRBJ1-1	.	CASSPSEGVTEAFF	TGTGCCAGCAGCCCCTCGGAAGGGGTCACTGAAGCTTTCTTT
TRBV20-1	.	TRBJ2-7	.	CSASDLYSYEQYF	TGCAGTGCTAGTGACCTATACTCCTACGAGCAGTACTTC
TRBV9	.	TRBJ1-2	.	CASSVAAMDYGYTF	TGTGCCAGCAGCGTAGCTGCGATGGACTATGGCTACACCTTC
TRBV10-2	.	TRBJ1-2	.	CASTGIAANYGYTF	TGCGCCAGCACGGGTATAGCAGCCAACTATGGCTACACCTTC
TRBV5-1	.	TRBJ1-3	once	CASSPTGTSGNTIYF	TGCGCCAGCAGCCCGACAGGAACCTCTGGAAACACCATATATTTT
TRBV5-1	.	TRBJ2-5	.	CASSPGRRSQQNQETQYF	TGCGCCAGCAGCCCCGGAAGGAGGTCTCAGCAAAACCAAGAGACCCAGTACTTC
TRBV11-3	.	TRBJ2-5	.	CASSRGSQTFETQYF	TGTGCCAGCAGCCGCGGCAGCCAGACGTTTGAGACCCAGTACTTC
TRBV5-1	TRBD1	TRBJ2-1	.	CASSLGDRGNEQFF	TGCGCCAGCAGCTTGGGGGACAGGGGAAATGAGCAGTTCTTC
TRBV9	TRBD1	TRBJ1-6	.	CASSLQGTNSPLHF	TGTGCCAGCAGCCTACAGGGGACGAATTCACCCCTCCACTTT
TRBV12-3/TRBV12-4	.	TRBJ1-3	.	CASSFWPGNTIYF	TGTGCCAGCAGTTTCTGGCCCGGAAACACCATATATTTT
TRBV18	.	TRBJ1-1	.	CASSPSLQGTFTEAFF	TGTGCCAGCTCACCATCGCTACAGGGAACGTTCACTGAAGCTTTCTTT
TRBV30	TRBD1	TRBJ2-1	once	CAWAGTAIHYNEQFF	TGTGCCTGGGCAGGGACAGCTATACACTACAATGAGCAGTTCTTC
TRBV7-8	TRBD1	TRBJ2-7	.	CASSPGTGRFSYEQYF	TGTGCCAGCAGCCCGGGGACAGGAAGATTCTCCTACGAGCAGTACTTC
TRBV24-1	TRBD2	TRBJ2-3	.	CATSPPSGGTQYF	TGTGCCACCAGTCCCCCTAGCGGGGGTACGCAGTATTTT
TRBV30	.	TRBJ2-2	.	CAWSVGIGPGELFF	TGTGCCTGGAGTGTCGGGATTGGACCCGGGGAGCTGTTTTTT
TRBV6-6	.	TRBJ1-4	.	CASSYPPGEKLFF	TGTGCCAGCAGTTACCCGCCGGGGGAAAAACTGTTTTTT
TRBV12-3/TRBV12-4	.	TRBJ1-6	.	CASKLRVSSPLHF	TGTGCCAGCAAACTGCGGGTTAGCTCACCCCTCCACTTT
TRBV5-1	.	TRBJ2-6	.	CASSPGFDVIVGANVLTF	TGCGCCAGCAGCCCGGGATTTGACGTAATTGTCGGGGCCAACGTCCTGACTTTC
TRBV7-6	.	TRBJ2-2	.	CASSLGRTARNTGELFF	TGTGCCAGCAGCTTAGGGCGGACAGCCCGAAACACCGGGGAGCTGTTTTTT
TRBV6-2/TRBV6-3	.	TRBJ1-3	once	CASSQDFSGNTIYF	TGTGCCAGCAGTCAAGACTTCTCTGGAAACACCATATATTTT
TRBV7-8	TRBD1	TRBJ2-1	.	CASSLEDRESYNEQFF	TGTGCCAGCAGCTTAGAGGACAGGGAATCCTACAATGAGCAGTTCTTC
TRBV4-1	.	TRBJ2-7	.	CASSQDPARVYEQYF	TGCGCCAGCAGCCAAGATCCGGCCAGGGTCTACGAGCAGTACTTC